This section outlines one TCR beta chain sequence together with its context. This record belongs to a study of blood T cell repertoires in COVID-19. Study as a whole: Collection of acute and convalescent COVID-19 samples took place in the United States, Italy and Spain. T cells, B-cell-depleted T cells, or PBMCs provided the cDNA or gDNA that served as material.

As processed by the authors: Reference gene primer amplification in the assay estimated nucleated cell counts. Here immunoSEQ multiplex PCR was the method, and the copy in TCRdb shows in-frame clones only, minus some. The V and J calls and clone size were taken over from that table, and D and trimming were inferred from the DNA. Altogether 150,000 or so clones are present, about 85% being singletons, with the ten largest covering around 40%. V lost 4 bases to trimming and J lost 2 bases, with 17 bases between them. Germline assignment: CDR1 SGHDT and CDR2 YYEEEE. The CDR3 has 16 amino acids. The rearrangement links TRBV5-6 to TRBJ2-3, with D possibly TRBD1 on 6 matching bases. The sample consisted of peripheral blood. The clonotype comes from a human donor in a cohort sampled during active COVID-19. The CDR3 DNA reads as TGTGCCAGCAGCCCACCAGGGGCCAGATCCACAGATACGCAGTATTTT. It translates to CASSPPGARSTDTQYF.